Shown below are 32 T cell receptor beta chains from a single sample sequenced in a study of blood T cell repertoires in COVID-19. Produced via immunoSEQ multiplex PCR; TCRdb's table is partial and in-frame only. The sample lists approximately 240,000 clones; approximately 80% were seen once. The sample was peripheral blood. Receptors originate from a woman in her 40s with active or convalescent COVID-19.

V gene TRBV7-9 combines with J gene TRBJ1-3, with a tentative D call TRBD1 (5 bases). The CDR3 runs 14 residues. Germline V gene lookup returns CDR1 SEHNR and CDR2 FQNEAQ (reference sequence). The ends were cut back, 5 bases at V and 1 base at J, with 9 bases in the middle. In DNA form, the CDR3 reads TGTGCCAGCAGCGGAAGGGGATCTGGAAACACCATATATTTT. The encoded protein is CASSGRGSGNTIYF.

The V gene is TRBV7-2, the J gene TRBJ2-1; 14 bases are a match to TRBD2. V shed 5 bases and J 4 bases; nucleotides not matched to a gene: 1. This CDR3 contains 15 residues. Germline V CDR1 and CDR2: SGHTA, FQGNSA. CDR3 DNA sequence: TGTGCCAGCAGCGGGACTAGCGGGGGATACAATGAGCAGTTCTTC. The encoded protein is CASSGTSGGYNEQFF.

This clone was counted a single time. The chain carries TRBV6-5 and TRBJ2-1, with unresolved D. The germline V gene encodes CDR1 MNHEY and CDR2 SVGAGI. Trimming took off 6 bases at V and 7 bases at J, with 7 bases between the two ends. The CDR3 runs 11 residues. Here the CDR3 DNA reads TGTGCCAGCAGCCTAGAGAATGAGCAGTTCTTC. It specifies CASSLENEQFF.

The chain is built from TRBV5-1 and TRBJ2-2, with D unclear. In germline, CDR1 is SGHRS, CDR2 YFSETQ. This CDR3 is built from 14 residues. The germline V and J ends were trimmed by 3 bases and 0 bases, with 6 bases remaining between them. CDR3 DNA: TGCGCCAGCAGCTCCGGGTCGAACACCGGGGAGCTGTTTTTT. Protein: CASSSGSNTGELFF.

The genes are TRBV15 and TRBJ2-5; tentative D call: TRBD2 (6 bases). Germline loops: CDR1 LNHNV, CDR2 YYDKDF (reference sequence). This CDR3 contains 14 residues. Trimming pared 8 bases from V and 3 bases from J, leaving 16 bases between. The CDR3 region has the DNA TGTGCCACCGGTCCGGAGGGTAGGAAAGAGACCCAGTACTTC. Residues: CATGPEGRKETQYF.

This chain links TRBV19 with TRBJ1-1; 7 nucleotides agree with TRBD1. The CDR3 runs to 13 residues. Germline CDR1 is LNHDA and CDR2 is SQIVND (reference sequence). Trimming at V came to 6 bases and at J to 3 bases, leaving 4 bases not matched to a gene. The chain's CDR3 is CASRNDRDTEAFF. The DNA for the CDR3 is TGTGCCAGTAGAAACGACAGGGACACTGAAGCTTTCTTT. The full variable domain, completed using reference TRBV19 and TRBJ1-1, is DGGITQSPKYLFRKEGQNVTLSCEQNLNHDAMYWYRQDPGQGLRLIYYSQIVNDFQKGDIAEGYSVSREKKESFPLTVTSAQKNPTAFYLCASRNDRDTEAFFGQGTRLTVV.

This clone was seen only a few times. The gene calls are TRBV25-1 and TRBJ1-1; D gene uncertain. From germline, CDR1 is MGHDK and CDR2 SYGVNS. V was pared by 4 bases and J by 0 bases, with 9 bases between. The CDR3 is 14 residues long. CDR3 residues: CASSGRLMNTEAFF. For the CDR3, the DNA is TGTGCCAGCAGTGGCAGACTCATGAACACTGAAGCTTTCTTT.

This chain uses TRBV5-1 with TRBJ2-7; D not certain. CDR3 length: 13 residues. Trimming removed 4 bases at V and 1 base at J, with 9 bases between. CDR1 and CDR2 from the germline V gene are SGHRS and YFSETQ. CDR3 protein: CASSHGFSYEQYF. CDR3 DNA sequence: TGCGCCAGCAGCCACGGGTTTTCCTACGAGCAGTACTTC.

The chain joins TRBV7-9 to TRBJ2-5; TRBD1 is a possible D gene (5 bases). CDR3 length: 13 residues. Trimming pared 7 bases from V and 1 base from J, leaving 10 bases between. Germline-derived CDR1 and CDR2 are SEHNR and FQNEAQ (reference sequence). For the CDR3, the DNA is TGTGCCAGCACCTCGACAGCCCAAGAGACCCAGTACTTC. This sequence encodes CASTSTAQETQYF.

This chain joins TRBV11-2 and TRBJ2-6; TRBD1 aligns across 7 bases. Germline CDR1 and CDR2: SGHAT and FQNNGV. CDR3 length equals 18 residues. Germline trimming cut 5 bases from V and 1 base from J; bases unmatched to any gene: 11. CDR3 sequence (DNA): TGTGCCAGCAGCCTTCGACAGGGCCAAGAATCTGGGGCCAACGTCCTGACTTTC. Translation gives CASSLRQGQESGANVLTF. The entire variable domain, with the rest obtained from reference TRBV11-2 and TRBJ2-6, is as follows: EAGVAQSPRYKIIEKRQSVAFWCNPISGHATLYWYQQILGQGPKLLIQFQNNGVVDDSQLPKDRFSAERLKGVDSTLKIQPAKLEDSAVYLCASSLRQGQESGANVLTFGAGSRLTVL.

This chain connects TRBV27 to TRBJ1-6; D unclear. CDR1 is MNHEY and CDR2 is SMNVEV in the germline V gene (reference sequence). The V gene lost 8 bases and the J gene lost 7 bases, with 12 bases spanning the gap. CDR3 length: 13 amino acids. CDR3 loop: CASSSRANSPLHF. CDR3 bases: TGTGCCAGCTCCTCGCGGGCGAATTCACCCCTCCACTTT.

This sequence joins TRBV6-5 and TRBJ1-1; tentatively, D is TRBD1 (5 bases). V lost 5 bases to trimming and J lost 0 bases, with 13 bases between them. This CDR3 region has 15 residues. Germline V gene data show CDR1 as MNHEY and CDR2 as SVGAGI. This CDR3 is CASSLPGVVNTEAFF. The CDR3, as DNA: TGTGCCAGCAGTCTACCGGGGGTGGTGAACACTGAAGCTTTCTTT.

The chain has TRBV6-5 and TRBJ1-3; D gene uncertain. The germline V gene has CDR1 MNHEY and CDR2 SVGAGI. This CDR3 is built from 15 residues. Trimming took off 2 bases at V and 0 bases at J, with 8 bases between the two ends. CDR3 in amino acids: CASSYRGDSGNTIYF. The CDR3 region has the DNA TGTGCCAGCAGTTACCGGGGTGACTCTGGAAACACCATATATTTT.

The gene calls are TRBV11-2 and TRBJ1-3, with 8 bases aligning to TRBD1. V shed 5 bases, J shed 2 bases, and the junction held 5 bases outside the gene matches. This CDR3 comprises 15 residues. Germline lookup yields CDR1 SGHAT and CDR2 FQNNGV. The CDR3: CASSARTGTGNTIYF. In DNA form, the CDR3 reads TGTGCCAGCAGCGCCCGGACAGGGACTGGAAACACCATATATTTT.

The gene calls are TRBV28 and TRBJ1-1; 8 bases agree with TRBD1. This CDR3 spans 15 amino acids. J lost 4 bases, V lost 7 bases, and 11 bases had no gene match. Germline V lookup: CDR1 MDHEN, CDR2 SYDVKM. CDR3 DNA: TGTGCCAGCAACGCCAGGGGGCCGGGTGGCACTGAAGCTTTCTTT. Residues: CASNARGPGGTEAFF.

This sequence joins TRBV29-1 and TRBJ2-3; 11 bases match TRBD2. This CDR3 has 15 amino acids. Germline CDR1 SQVTM, CDR2 ANQGSEA. V lost 0 bases and J lost 5; bases outside the gene matches: 4. As DNA, the CDR3 is TGCAGCGTTGAAGATACAACTAGCGGGGGAGATACGCAGTATTTT. Encoded protein: CSVEDTTSGGDTQYF.

The chain links TRBV7-9 to TRBJ1-2; TRBD1 matches at 9 bases. Germline V CDR1 and CDR2: SEHNR, FQNEAQ (reference sequence). The CDR3 loop spans 17 amino acids. Trimming cost V 2 bases and J 0 bases; bases outside gene matches: 7. CDR3 nucleotide sequence: TGTGCCAGCAGCTTATTGGGACAGGGTCAAGCTAACTATGGCTACACCTTC. Its protein is CASSLLGQGQANYGYTF.

The chain links TRBV5-8 to TRBJ1-2; 7 bases align to TRBD1. V lost 1 base to trimming and J lost 5 bases; unmatched junction nucleotides: 5. In germline, CDR1 is SGHTS, CDR2 YDEGEE. The CDR3 is 14 amino acids. The CDR3 DNA reads TGTGCCAGCAGCTTGATTGACAGGGTATATGGCTACACCTTC. It encodes CASSLIDRVYGYTF.

This clone came up once. The chain is built from TRBV19 and TRBJ2-7, with D perhaps TRBD1 (6 bases). The CDR3 has 14 amino acids. Germline CDR1 reads LNHDA; CDR2 reads SQIVND (reference sequence). With 5 bases removed from V and 7 bases from J, the gap between germline ends came to 18 bases. The chain's CDR3 is CASSHHRAGEEQYV. The CDR3 DNA reads TGTGCCAGTAGTCATCACAGGGCCGGGGAAGAGCAGTACGTC.

CDR3 DNA: TGTGCCAGCAGCCACCGCGGGGGGCTAGACGAGCAGTACTTC. Translating it yields CASSHRGGLDEQYF. The chain combines TRBV3-1 (or the pseudogene TRBV3-2) with TRBJ2-7, with 8 bases matching TRBD2. The ends lost 3 bases at V and 5 bases at J; junction bases unmatched: 6. Germline loops: CDR1 LGHDT, CDR2 YNNKEL (reference sequence). There are 14 residues in the CDR3.

This rearrangement joins TRBV6-5 to TRBJ1-2; 7 bases are shared with TRBD1. The CDR3 extends over 13 amino acids. V trimming: 8 bases; J trimming: 8 bases; junction bases outside the gene matches: 11. The germline V gene encodes CDR1 MNHEY and CDR2 SVGAGI. The CDR3 is CASRVQGRRGYTF. For the CDR3, the DNA is TGTGCCAGCCGGGTACAGGGGAGGCGAGGCTACACCTTC.

The chain links TRBV19 to TRBJ2-2, with 7 positions matching TRBD2. This CDR3 spans 16 amino acids. In germline, CDR1 is LNHDA, CDR2 SQIVND (reference sequence). With V trimmed by 4 bases and J by 4 bases, 9 bases remained unmatched. In nucleotides, the CDR3 is TGTGCCAGTAGTAGTGGGGGGGATCGTAGCACCGGGGAGCTGTTTTTT. It specifies CASSSGGDRSTGELFF.

The chain is built from TRBV5-5 and TRBJ2-6, with D perhaps TRBD1 (5 bases). The germline V gene has CDR1 SGHKS and CDR2 YYEKEE (reference sequence). This CDR3 region has 16 residues. Trimming shortened V by 2 bases and J by 0 bases, and 9 bases separated the two germline ends. The CDR3 loop reads CASSLSGASGANVLTF. CDR3 coding DNA: TGTGCCAGCAGCTTAAGTGGGGCCTCTGGGGCCAACGTCCTGACTTTC.

The chain employs TRBV9 and TRBJ1-2, with 9 bases matching TRBD1. The J segment lost 5 bases and the V segment lost 0 bases, leaving 5 bases of the junction unmatched. Germline V gives CDR1 SGDLS, CDR2 YYNGEE. The CDR3 length is 15 residues. The CDR3 nucleotides read TGTGCCAGCAGCGTAGATGGACAGGGGTTTTATGGCTACACCTTC. Amino acid sequence: CASSVDGQGFYGYTF.

The J gene is TRBJ1-2, the V gene TRBV5-1; D possibly corresponds to TRBD1 (6 bases). V was pared by 7 bases and J by 8 bases, with 21 bases between. This CDR3 is built from 14 residues. Germline V lookup: CDR1 SGHRS, CDR2 YFSETQ. CDR3 DNA sequence: TGCGCCAGCTCCAATAATAGGGACACGAACGGCTACACCTTC. Amino acid sequence: CASSNNRDTNGYTF.

This clone is judged medium-sized. J is TRBJ2-3 and V is TRBV4-2, with TRBD2 identical over 7 bases. This CDR3 is 15 amino acids long. V gave up 1 base and J gave up 1 base; unmatched junction bases: 2. The germline V gene encodes CDR1 LGHNA and CDR2 YNFKEQ. The CDR3 protein is CASSQARGGTDTQYF. In DNA form, the CDR3 reads TGTGCCAGCAGCCAAGCTCGGGGGGGCACAGATACGCAGTATTTT.

V usage is TRBV19 and J usage is TRBJ2-3, with D maybe TRBD1 (6 bases). The germline V gene encodes CDR1 LNHDA and CDR2 SQIVND (reference sequence). The V and J ends lost 3 bases and 8 bases respectively, with 15 bases between them. This CDR3 is built from 14 residues. The CDR3 DNA is TGTGCCAGTAGTATCCGAGACAGGAGAGGTACGCAGTATTTT. Its translation is CASSIRDRRGTQYF.

This CDR3 is CAGRGEIYGYTF. CDR3 nucleotides: TGTGCCGGCCGGGGGGAAATCTATGGCTACACCTTC. The chain carries TRBV30 and TRBJ1-2; the D gene is possibly TRBD1 (5 bases). Germline CDR1 reads GTSNPN; CDR2 reads SVGIG (reference sequence). The CDR3 is 12 residues long. V shed 8 bases and J shed 4 bases, with 14 bases lying between them.

The rearrangement links TRBV5-1 to TRBJ2-3, with a weak D call TRBD1 (5 bases). The CDR3 runs to 16 residues. In germline, CDR1 is SGHRS, CDR2 YFSETQ. V was trimmed by 4 bases and J by 0 bases, leaving 15 bases between them. CDR3 amino acids: CASSRTGYTSTDTQYF. The DNA of the CDR3 is TGCGCCAGCAGCCGAACAGGTTACACTAGCACAGATACGCAGTATTTT.

The rearrangement links TRBV4-1 to TRBJ2-5, with TRBD2 identical over 9 bases. The junction had 7 bases not matched to a gene; V was cut back by 3 bases and J by 2 bases. From germline, CDR1 is MGHRA and CDR2 YSYEKL. The length of the CDR3 is 16 residues. CDR3 nucleotide sequence: TGCGCCAGCAGCCAGGGACCACTAGCGGGTCAAGAGACCCAGTACTTC. This sequence encodes CASSQGPLAGQETQYF.

This clone came up once. The chain employs TRBV11-1 and TRBJ2-3; no clear D. The V gene's germline CDR1 is SGHAT and CDR2 FQDESV (reference sequence). The V end lost 5 bases, the J end lost 2 bases, and 5 bases lay between the germline ends. There are 12 residues in the CDR3. CDR3 in amino acids: CASSQDTDTQYF. The CDR3 DNA follows: TGTGCCAGCAGCCAGGACACAGATACGCAGTATTTT.

The V and J genes are TRBV19 and TRBJ1-2; no clear D gene. Trimming removed 3 bases at V and 6 bases at J, with 8 bases between. The CDR3 totals 12 residues. Looked up from germline, CDR1 is LNHDA and CDR2 is SQIVND (reference sequence). The chain's CDR3 is CASSILGDGYTF. CDR3 in DNA: TGTGCCAGTAGTATTCTAGGTGATGGCTACACCTTC.